This is a list of T cell receptor beta chains from one sample in a study of Graves' ophthalmopathy and Graves' hyperthyroidism. In TCRdb, the multiplex PCR reads were re-called with MiXCR into one record per CDR3 protein. This table has 200,000 to 250,000 distinct CDR3 sequences, around 30% appearing once. The specimen was peripheral blood. The source of these receptors is a man aged 50-60 years with Graves' ophthalmopathy. CDR3s include the opening cysteine and the closing phenylalanine or tryptophan. The order of the fields is V gene, J gene, D gene, clone size, CDR3 DNA, CDR3 protein. D genes are given only for firm matches. Expanded clones are given a class, and other clones once, few, many or no size at all.

TRBV20-1	TRBJ2-5	TRBD2	many	TGCAGTGCTAGTGGGGGACTAGCGGGAGAGACCCAGTACTTC	CSASGGLAGETQYF
TRBV6-2/TRBV6-3	TRBJ1-2	-	few	TGTGCCAGCAGTTACTCGGGGGTCCGACCCGCTAATAACTATGGCTACACCTTC	CASSYSGVRPANNYGYTF
TRBV27	TRBJ2-7	TRBD2	many	TGTGCCAGCAGTTCCGGGCTAGCGGCAGTCTACGAGCAGTACTTC	CASSSGLAAVYEQYF
TRBV19	TRBJ2-7	-	many	TGTGCCAGTAGTATGGGGCCTCCCTACGAGCAGTACTTC	CASSMGPPYEQYF
TRBV6-1	TRBJ1-1	TRBD1	-	TGTGCCAGCAGCCGACAGGGTGTAAGTACCAACACTGAAGCTTTCTTT	CASSRQGVSTNTEAFF
TRBV3-1	TRBJ2-2	-	-	TGTGCCAGCAGCCATACCTGGAGGCCCGGGGAGCTGTTTTTT	CASSHTWRPGELFF
TRBV6-2/TRBV6-3	TRBJ1-1	-	few	TGTGCCAGCAGTTCCATGGTAGGCACTGAAGCTTTCTTT	CASSSMVGTEAFF
TRBV9	TRBJ1-1	-	many	TGTGCCAGCAGCGAGGGACAAACAGTAAACACTGAAGCTTTCTTT	CASSEGQTVNTEAFF
TRBV6-1	TRBJ2-2	-	many	TGTGCCAGCAGTGAAATGGGGGCAGAGACGAACACCGGGGAGCTGTTTTTT	CASSEMGAETNTGELFF
TRBV12-3/TRBV12-4	TRBJ2-7	-	many	TGTGCCAGCAGTTTAGTGGGGGGAATCTACGAGCAGTACTTC	CASSLVGGIYEQYF
TRBV24-1	TRBJ1-2	-	-	TGTACCACCTGGACAGACTACTATGGCTACACCTTC	CTTWTDYYGYTF
TRBV28	TRBJ2-2	TRBD2	once	TGTGCCAGCATAAGCGGGAGGGACACCGGGGAGCTGTTTTTT	CASISGRDTGELFF
TRBV11-1	TRBJ2-7	TRBD2	many	TGTGCCAGCAGCCCCAGGACTAGCGGGAGCTCCTACGAGCAGTACTTC	CASSPRTSGSSYEQYF
TRBV6-2/TRBV6-3	TRBJ2-5	TRBD1	once	TGTGCCAGCAGACGCACAGGGGGCATGGAGACCCAGTACTTC	CASRRTGGMETQYF
TRBV4-1	TRBJ2-5	TRBD2	many	TGCGCCAGCAGCCAGGGTAGCGGGAGGGATGAGACCCAGTACTTC	CASSQGSGRDETQYF
TRBV20-1	TRBJ2-2	TRBD1	many	TGCAGTGCTAGGGAGACAGGGTCGAACACCGGGGAGCTGTTTTTT	CSARETGSNTGELFF
TRBV24-1	TRBJ1-2	-	-	TGTGCCACCAGTGACAGGATGAGGGACTATGGCTACACCTTC	CATSDRMRDYGYTF
TRBV20-1	TRBJ2-7	-	many	TGCAGTGCTAGAGTCCCTCAGTCTTTCGAGCAGTACTTC	CSARVPQSFEQYF
TRBV6-1	TRBJ1-5	-	-	TGTGCCAGCAGATCTCAGGGAAATGGGGGCAATCAGCCCCAGCATTTT	CASRSQGNGGNQPQHF
TRBV29-1	TRBJ1-5	TRBD1	many	TGCAGCGTTGAAGAAGGGGGCGCGGGCAATCAGCCCCAGCATTTT	CSVEEGGAGNQPQHF
TRBV12-3/TRBV12-4	TRBJ1-1	-	-	TGTGCCAGCAGTTTCACTAGGGAAGGGGGAGAAGCTTTCTTT	CASSFTREGGEAFF
TRBV28	TRBJ1-1	-	-	TGTGCCAGCAGTTTAATTAGACAGGCCGAATCTGAAGCTTTCTTT	CASSLIRQAESEAFF
TRBV5-6	TRBJ1-2	-	many	TGTGCCAGCAGCCCCACCGGGACATGGACATATGGCTACACCTTC	CASSPTGTWTYGYTF
TRBV6-1	TRBJ2-7	-	-	TGTGCCAGCACCAATAAAGCGTCCGAGCAGTACTTC	CASTNKASEQYF
TRBV3-1	TRBJ1-1	-	many	TGTGCCAGCAGCCCTTATGGGGCTGAAGCTTTCTTT	CASSPYGAEAFF
TRBV7-9	TRBJ1-1	-	many	TGTGCCAGCAGCTTAGCGGGGAGGACTGAAGCTTTCTTT	CASSLAGRTEAFF
TRBV29-1	TRBJ2-5	-	many	TGCAGCGTTGAAGAAACAGTGGGAGTGACCCAGTACTTC	CSVEETVGVTQYF
TRBV28	TRBJ2-2	TRBD2	many	TGTGCCAGCAGAGGACTAGCGGGGGGGACCGGGGAGCTGTTTTTT	CASRGLAGGTGELFF
TRBV18	TRBJ2-2	TRBD2	many	TGTGCCAGCTCACCCGGGACTACGAACACCGGGGAGCTGTTTTTT	CASSPGTTNTGELFF
TRBV4-3	TRBJ2-5	TRBD2	-	TGCGCCAGCAGCCAAGGTCTTCCAAGGCTAGCGGGAATCCAAGAGACCCAGTACTTC	CASSQGLPRLAGIQETQYF
TRBV11-2	TRBJ2-7	TRBD1	many	TGTGCCAGCAGCCAGGGGGCGGACTACGAGCAGTACTTC	CASSQGADYEQYF
TRBV10-3	TRBJ2-5	-	many	TGTGCCATCAGCCGGTCCAGGGTTGGGACGCAAGAGACCCAGTACTTC	CAISRSRVGTQETQYF